The T cell receptor (beta chain) under discussion was sequenced for a study of cytomegalovirus exposure and HLA in healthy donors. Study conclusions and caveats: A later analysis revealed that TCR association rates differed between HLA loci, peaking at DRB1 and bottoming out at HLA-C. With later analysis, a missense DCLRE1C variant became linked to TCR beta V- and J-gene trimming. CMV serostatus was the sole immune exposure information available. Being productive about 90% or about 30% of the time was typical of most TCR beta V segments in an earlier analysis.

This clone was observed once. The antigen is not known. Vbeta (60) and Jbeta (13) primers were used in the PCR. The protocol was immunoSEQ multiplex PCR, while the TCRdb copy is restricted to in-frame clones and leaves out a portion. Among approximately 110,000 clones listed, over 70% were seen once. The germline CDR1 and CDR2 sequences are MRHNA and SNTAGT. V lost 2 bases, J lost 5 bases, and 6 bases lay in between. There are 12 residues in the CDR3. This rearrangement joins TRBV6-4 to TRBJ1-2; maybe TRBD1 (5 bases). This clonotype was sampled from a male donor in good health and CMV-seronegative. Material: PBMCs. The CDR3 spells CASSDKGYGYTF. The CDR3 nucleotides are TGTGCCAGCAGTGACAAGGGGTATGGCTACACCTTC.